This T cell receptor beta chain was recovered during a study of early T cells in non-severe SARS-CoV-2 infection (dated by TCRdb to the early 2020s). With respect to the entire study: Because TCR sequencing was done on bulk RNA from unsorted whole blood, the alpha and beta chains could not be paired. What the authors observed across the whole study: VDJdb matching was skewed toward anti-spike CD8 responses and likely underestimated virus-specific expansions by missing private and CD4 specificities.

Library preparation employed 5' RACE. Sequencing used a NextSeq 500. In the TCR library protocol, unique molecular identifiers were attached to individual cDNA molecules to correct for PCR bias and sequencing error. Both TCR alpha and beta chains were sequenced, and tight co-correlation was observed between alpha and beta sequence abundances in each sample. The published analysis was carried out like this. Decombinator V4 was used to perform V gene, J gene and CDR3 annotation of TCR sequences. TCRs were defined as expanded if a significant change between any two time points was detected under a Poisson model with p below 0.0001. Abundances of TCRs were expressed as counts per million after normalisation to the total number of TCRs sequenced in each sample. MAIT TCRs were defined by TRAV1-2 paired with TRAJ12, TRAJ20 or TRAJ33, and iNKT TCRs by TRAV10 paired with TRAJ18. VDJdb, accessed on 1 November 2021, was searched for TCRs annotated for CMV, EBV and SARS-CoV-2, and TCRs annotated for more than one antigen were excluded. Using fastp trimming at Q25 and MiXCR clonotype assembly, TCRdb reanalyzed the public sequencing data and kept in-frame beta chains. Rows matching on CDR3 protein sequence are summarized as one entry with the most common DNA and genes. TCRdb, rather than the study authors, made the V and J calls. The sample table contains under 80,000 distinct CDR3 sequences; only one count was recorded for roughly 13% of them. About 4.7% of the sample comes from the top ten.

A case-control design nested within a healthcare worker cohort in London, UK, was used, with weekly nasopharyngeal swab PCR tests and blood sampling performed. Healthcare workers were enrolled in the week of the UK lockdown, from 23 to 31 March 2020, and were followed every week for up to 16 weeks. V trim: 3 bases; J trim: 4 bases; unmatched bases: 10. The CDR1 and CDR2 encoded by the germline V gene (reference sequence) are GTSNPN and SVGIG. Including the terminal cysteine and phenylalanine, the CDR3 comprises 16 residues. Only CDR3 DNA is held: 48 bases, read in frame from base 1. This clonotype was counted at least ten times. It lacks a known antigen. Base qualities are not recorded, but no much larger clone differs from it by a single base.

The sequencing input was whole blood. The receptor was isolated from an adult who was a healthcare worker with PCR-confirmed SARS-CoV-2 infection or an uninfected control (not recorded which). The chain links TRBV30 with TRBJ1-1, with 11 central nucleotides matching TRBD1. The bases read TGTGCCTGGAGGGCAAGGACAGGGGGCGGTGGCACTGAAGCTTTCTTT. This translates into CAWRARTGGGGTEAFF.